These 29 T cell receptor beta chains originate from one sample sequenced in a study of blood T cell repertoires in COVID-19. Produced via immunoSEQ multiplex PCR; TCRdb's table is partial and in-frame only. The sample lists approximately 190,000 clones; 80% to 90% were seen once. Sequenced: peripheral blood. All receptors come from an elderly man with acute or convalescent COVID-19.

This clone showed up just a few times. The V and J genes are TRBV15 and TRBJ1-3; TRBD1 is a possible D gene (5 bases). The CDR3 spans 17 residues. In germline, CDR1 is LNHNV, CDR2 YYDKDF (reference sequence). Between the trimmed V and J ends, which lost 0 bases and 2 bases, there was a span of 14 bases. The CDR3 DNA reads TGTGCCACCAGCAGAGATCGAGGCGGGGGGACTGGAAACACCATATATTTT. Translating it yields CATSRDRGGGTGNTIYF.

The sample holds one count of this clone. This chain links TRBV9 with TRBJ2-3; TRBD1 is a possible D gene (5 bases). Germline V CDR1 and CDR2: SGDLS, YYNGEE. CDR3 length equals 15 residues. V dropped 8 bases and J dropped 0 bases, with 16 bases sitting between them. CDR3 nucleotides: TGTGCCAGTTCCAGTGGCAGGGAAAGCACAGATACGCAGTATTTT. It codes for CASSSGRESTDTQYF.

The DNA of the CDR3 is TGCGCCAGCGGCTTCTACGGGGTTCCCGGGGAGCTGTTTTTT. The encoded protein is CASGFYGVPGELFF. V gene TRBV4-3 combines with J gene TRBJ2-2; possibly TRBD2 for D (5 bases). Deletions cut 8 bases from V and 6 bases from J, with 16 bases between. CDR1 and CDR2 from the germline V gene are LGHNA and YSLEER. This CDR3 is built from 14 residues.

The CDR3 nucleotides are TGTGCCATCAGTGCCTTAGCGGGAGGTCGGGATACGCAGTATTTT. It is translated as CAISALAGGRDTQYF. The chain combines TRBV10-3 with TRBJ2-3; 10 nucleotides line up with TRBD2. CDR1 is ENHRY and CDR2 is SYGVKD in the germline V gene. This CDR3 spans 15 amino acids. With 4 bases clipped from V and 6 bases from J, the junction kept 7 bases outside the gene matches.

This rearrangement joins TRBV11-2 to TRBJ2-5; 8 bases map to TRBD1. With V trimmed by 4 bases and J by 4 bases, 2 bases remained unmatched. The CDR3 is made up of 13 amino acids. CDR1 SGHAT and CDR2 FQNNGV come from the germline V gene. In DNA form, the CDR3 reads TGTGCCAGCAGCTCAGACAGGGGAGAGACCCAGTACTTC. It translates to CASSSDRGETQYF.

The chain links TRBV5-1 to TRBJ2-1, with D perhaps matching TRBD2 (5 bases). This CDR3 spans 14 amino acids. V lost 5 bases and J 9 bases, leaving 18 bases between the germline ends. CDR1 and CDR2 (germline): SGHRS, YFSETQ. CDR3 in DNA: TGCGCCAGCAGGAGCGGCAGCCCCCGGGGTGAGCAGTTCTTC. As protein: CASRSGSPRGEQFF.

The rearrangement uses TRBV7-2 and TRBJ1-2, with 11 bases identical to TRBD1. The CDR3 covers 15 residues. Trimming at V came to 5 bases and at J to 4 bases, leaving 6 bases not matched to a gene. CDR1 and CDR2 (germline): SGHTA, FQGNSA. CDR3 in DNA: TGTGCCAGCAGCAGAGGACAGGGGGCCGGCTATGGCTACACCTTC. Translated: CASSRGQGAGYGYTF. The full variable domain, in which reference TRBV7-2 and TRBJ1-2 provide the parts outside the CDR3, is GAGVSQSPSNKVTEKGKDVELRCDPISGHTALYWYRQSLGQGLEFLIYFQGNSAPDKSGLPSDRFSAERTGGSVSTLTIQRTQQEDSAVYLCASSRGQGAGYGYTFGSGTRLTVV.

The chain is built from TRBV5-5 and TRBJ2-7; TRBD1 is a possible D gene (7 bases). This CDR3 has 15 amino acids. The germline V and J ends were trimmed by 5 bases and 2 bases, with 17 bases remaining between them. Germline-derived CDR1 and CDR2 are SGHKS and YYEKEE (reference sequence). CDR3 coding DNA: TGTGCCAGCAGATTCGGGGCAGGGGGGACCTACGAGCAGTACGTC. This codes for CASRFGAGGTYEQYV.

The genes are TRBV27 and TRBJ2-7, with D unresolved. V shed 4 bases and J shed 2 bases, with 6 bases lying between them. The CDR3 extends over 12 amino acids. Germline V CDR1 and CDR2: MNHEY, SMNVEV (reference sequence). In DNA form, the CDR3 reads TGTGCCAGCAGTTCGTCCCCCTACGAGCAGTACTTC. This encodes CASSSSPYEQYF.

Only one count was recorded for this clone. The V gene is TRBV5-1, the J gene TRBJ2-7; 7 nucleotides match TRBD1. The CDR3 loop spans 15 amino acids. Germline CDR1 SGHRS, CDR2 YFSETQ. With 2 bases clipped from V and 7 bases from J, the junction kept 12 bases outside the gene matches. The CDR3 bases are TGCGCCAGCAGCTTACATCCGGGACAGAATGCAGAGCAGTACGTC. Translating gives CASSLHPGQNAEQYV.

The gene calls are TRBV6-5 and TRBJ1-5, with 8 bases identical to TRBD1. Germline V lookup: CDR1 MNHEY, CDR2 SVGAGI. The CDR3 covers 15 residues. V was pared by 5 bases and J by 3 bases, with 6 bases of the junction left unmatched. CDR3 sequence reads: CASSHDRGLNQPQHF. The CDR3 nucleotides read TGTGCCAGCAGTCACGACAGGGGTCTCAATCAGCCCCAGCATTTT.

V usage is TRBV7-2 and J usage is TRBJ2-5; TRBD2 matches 14 bases. J gave up 5 bases and V 5 bases, and 4 bases lay outside the gene matches. The germline gives CDR1 SGHTA, CDR2 FQGNSA. This CDR3 is 15 amino acids long. CDR3 DNA sequence: TGTGCCAGCAGCAGGACTAGCGGGAGGTCGGAGACCCAGTACTTC. Encoded protein: CASSRTSGRSETQYF.

This sequence joins TRBV5-1 and TRBJ2-3, with 8 bases aligning to TRBD2. This CDR3 spans 16 amino acids. The germline CDR1 and CDR2 sequences are SGHRS and YFSETQ. V was pared by 4 bases and J by 4 bases, with 11 bases of the junction left unmatched. In DNA, the CDR3 is TGCGCCAGCAGCCCCACACTAGCGGAGACCTCAGATACGCAGTATTTT. It translates to CASSPTLAETSDTQYF.

The chain uses TRBV6-2 or TRBV6-3 and TRBJ1-5; D possibly corresponds to TRBD1 (6 bases). Germline V CDR1 and CDR2: MNHEY, SVGEGT. Trimming cost V 2 bases and J 6 bases, with 11 bases left between them. The length of the CDR3 is 14 residues. CDR3 nucleotides: TGTGCCAGCAGTTACGGGGGGGCGGGTCAGCCCCAGCATTTT. The encoded protein is CASSYGGAGQPQHF.

CDR3 loop: CASSLSGSRPGQGDEQYF. In nucleotides, the CDR3 is TGTGCCAGCAGCTTATCTGGCTCAAGACCGGGACAGGGCGACGAGCAGTACTTC. This sequence joins TRBV11-3 and TRBJ2-7, with 9 bases aligning to TRBD1. J gave up 5 bases and V 2 bases, and 16 bases lay outside the gene matches. Germline V gene lookup returns CDR1 SGHNT and CDR2 YENEEA. The CDR3 has 18 amino acids.

The CDR3 here is CASSLARAGANVLTF. As DNA, the CDR3 is TGTGCCAGCAGTTTGGCCAGGGCTGGGGCCAACGTCCTGACTTTC. The chain joins TRBV27 to TRBJ2-6; TRBD1 is a possible D gene (5 bases). V gave up 3 bases and J gave up 2 bases, with 8 bases separating them. This CDR3 spans 15 amino acids. Germline V gene sequence: CDR1 MNHEY, CDR2 SMNVEV (reference sequence). Based on the CDR3 plus reference TRBV27 and TRBJ2-6, the full variable domain is EAQVTQNPRYLITVTGKKLTVTCSQNMNHEYMSWYRQDPGLGLRQIYYSMNVEVTDKGDVPEGYKVSRKEKRNFPLILESPSPNQTSLYFCASSLARAGANVLTFGAGSRLTVL.

In this sample, this clone turned up a few times. This sequence joins TRBV18 and TRBJ2-6; D might be TRBD1 (5 bases). The CDR3 is made up of 16 amino acids. Germline assignment: CDR1 KGHSH and CDR2 LQKENI. Trimming took 3 bases from V and 5 from J, leaving 14 bases between them. CDR3 region: CASSPDRQGRANVLTF. DNA for the CDR3: TGTGCCAGCTCACCCGATCGTCAGGGAAGGGCCAACGTCCTGACTTTC.

The V gene is TRBV9, the J gene TRBJ2-3; 7 bases are a match to TRBD1. J was trimmed by 3 bases and V by 1 base; bases with no gene match: 5. Germline CDR1 SGDLS, CDR2 YYNGEE. The CDR3 sequence is 15 residues long. The CDR3 nucleotides read TGTGCCAGCAGCGTATGGGACAGTGGGACAGATACGCAGTATTTT. It specifies CASSVWDSGTDTQYF.

This clone showed up just once. This chain links TRBV7-2 with TRBJ1-1; D not resolved. In germline, CDR1 is SGHTA, CDR2 FQGNSA. The CDR3 length is 17 residues. Trimming took off 2 bases at V and 2 bases at J, with 18 bases between the two ends. CDR3 sequence: CASSLKGAGVGNTEAFF. The CDR3, as DNA: TGTGCCAGCAGCTTAAAGGGAGCCGGAGTAGGAAACACTGAAGCTTTCTTT.

This chain joins TRBV7-9 and TRBJ1-6, with no clear D. V gave up 2 bases and J gave up 0 bases, with 11 bases separating them. The germline CDR1 and CDR2 sequences are SEHNR and FQNEAQ (reference sequence). The CDR3 has 17 residues. CDR3 protein: CASSLNPLSSYNSPLHF. CDR3 coding DNA: TGTGCCAGCAGCTTAAACCCCCTGAGCTCCTATAATTCACCCCTCCACTTT. The whole variable domain, remainder taken from reference TRBV7-9 and TRBJ1-6, is DTGVSQNPRHKITKRGQNVTFRCDPISEHNRLYWYRQTLGQGPEFLTYFQNEAQLEKSRLLSDRFSAERPKGSFSTLEIQRTEQGDSAMYLCASSLNPLSSYNSPLHFGNGTRLTVT.

This clone has only a few counts. This rearrangement joins TRBV30 to TRBJ1-4; 8 nucleotides line up with TRBD1. Trimming removed 1 base from V and 14 bases from J; junction bases left unmatched: 9. The CDR3 consists of 13 residues. CDR1 GTSNPN and CDR2 SVGIG come from the germline V gene (reference sequence). As DNA, the CDR3 is TGTGCCTGGAGTGCCCAGAATACAGGGGGTCTGTTTTTT. Protein: CAWSAQNTGGLFF.

The V gene is TRBV6-5, the J gene TRBJ2-1, with TRBD1 matching 10 bases. This CDR3 has 15 residues. The V and J ends lost 2 bases and 7 bases, in that order; junction bases with no gene match: 5. CDR1 MNHEY and CDR2 SVGAGI come from the germline V gene. CDR3 nucleotides: TGTGCCAGCAGTTACACGGGACAGGGGCAAAATGAGCAGTTCTTC. Translation: CASSYTGQGQNEQFF.

In its sample, this clone ranks as medium-sized. V usage is TRBV9 and J usage is TRBJ2-2; tentatively, D is TRBD2 (5 bases). From germline, CDR1 is SGDLS and CDR2 YYNGEE. V shed 2 bases and J shed 4 bases, with 15 bases lying between them. This CDR3 comprises 16 residues. The CDR3 sequence: CASSVYGSGGTGELFF. CDR3 coding DNA: TGTGCCAGCAGCGTTTATGGGAGTGGCGGCACCGGGGAGCTGTTTTTT.

The chain is built from TRBV9 and TRBJ2-7; 7 nucleotides match TRBD1. V lost 0 bases, J lost 5 bases, and 8 bases stayed unmatched. The CDR3 is made up of 15 amino acids. CDR1 and CDR2 from the germline V gene are SGDLS and YYNGEE. The DNA for the CDR3 is TGTGCCAGCAGCGTAGAGAGAGGGGGCCAGAACGAGCAGTACGTC. This translates into CASSVERGGQNEQYV.

The rearrangement links TRBV5-1 to TRBJ2-7; D possibly corresponds to TRBD2 (7 bases). Trimming stripped 0 bases from V and 3 bases from J, with 13 bases between. CDR1 is SGHRS, CDR2 YFSETQ, per germline. The CDR3 length is 15 residues. The CDR3 DNA is TGCGCCAGCAGCTTGGGCGGGGGCGATGACTACGAGCAGTACTTC. Translated, it gives CASSLGGGDDYEQYF. Variable domain in full (rest from reference TRBV5-1 and TRBJ2-7): KAGVTQTPRYLIKTRGQQVTLSCSPISGHRSVSWYQQTPGQGLQFLFEYFSETQRNKGNFPGRFSGRQFSNSRSEMNVSTLELGDSALYLCASSLGGGDDYEQYFGPGTRLTVT.

The genes are TRBV2 and TRBJ2-1; no clear D gene. Germline-derived CDR1 and CDR2 are SNHLY and FYNNEI. V lost 4 bases and J lost 4, with 11 bases in between. The CDR3 contains 14 residues. The CDR3 sequence is CASSGDTSYNEQFF. As DNA, the CDR3 is TGTGCCAGCAGTGGCGACACGTCGTACAATGAGCAGTTCTTC.

In this sample, this clone turned up once. This chain joins TRBV30 and TRBJ2-3; TRBD2 matches at 10 bases. Germline CDR1 GTSNPN, CDR2 SVGIG (reference sequence). V gave up 4 bases and J gave up 1 base; unmatched junction bases: 11. The CDR3 runs 17 residues. The CDR3 spells CAWKVAGGFLRTDTQYF. Written as DNA, the CDR3 is TGTGCCTGGAAAGTAGCGGGAGGTTTTTTGCGCACAGATACGCAGTATTTT.

The chain links TRBV7-2 to TRBJ1-2, with TRBD1 identical over 7 bases. This CDR3 is 14 amino acids long. Germline V CDR1 and CDR2: SGHTA, FQGNSA. J gave up 5 bases and V 5 bases, and 8 bases lay outside the gene matches. The DNA for the CDR3 is TGTGCCAGCAGCACAGACAGGGAGTGGTATGGCTACACCTTC. Its translation: CASSTDREWYGYTF. The whole variable domain, remainder taken from reference TRBV7-2 and TRBJ1-2, is GAGVSQSPSNKVTEKGKDVELRCDPISGHTALYWYRQSLGQGLEFLIYFQGNSAPDKSGLPSDRFSAERTGGSVSTLTIQRTQQEDSAVYLCASSTDREWYGYTFGSGTRLTVV.

The chain couples TRBV18 to TRBJ2-2; D is perhaps TRBD1 (6 bases). Germline lookup yields CDR1 KGHSH and CDR2 LQKENI. V was cut by 0 bases and J by 2 bases, with 13 bases left in between. This CDR3 spans 17 amino acids. The CDR3 nucleotides are TGTGCCAGCTCACCACCCGGGACATTGGCAAACACCGGGGAGCTGTTTTTT. Translated: CASSPPGTLANTGELFF.